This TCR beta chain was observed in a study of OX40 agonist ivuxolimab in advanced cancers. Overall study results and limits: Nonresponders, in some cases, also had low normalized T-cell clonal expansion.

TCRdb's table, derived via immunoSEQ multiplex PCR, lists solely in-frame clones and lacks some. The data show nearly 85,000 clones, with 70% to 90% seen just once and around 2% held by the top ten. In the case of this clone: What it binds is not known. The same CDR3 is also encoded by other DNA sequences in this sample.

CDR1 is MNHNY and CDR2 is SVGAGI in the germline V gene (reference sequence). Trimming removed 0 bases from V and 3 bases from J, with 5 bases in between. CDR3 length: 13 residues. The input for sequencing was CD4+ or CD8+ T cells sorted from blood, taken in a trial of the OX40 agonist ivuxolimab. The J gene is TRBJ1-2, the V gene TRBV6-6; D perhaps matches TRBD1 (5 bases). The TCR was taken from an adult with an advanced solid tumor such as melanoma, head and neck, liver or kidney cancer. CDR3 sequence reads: CASSYSGDYGYTF. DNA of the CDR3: TGTGCCAGCAGTTACTCGGGGGACTATGGCTACACCTTC.